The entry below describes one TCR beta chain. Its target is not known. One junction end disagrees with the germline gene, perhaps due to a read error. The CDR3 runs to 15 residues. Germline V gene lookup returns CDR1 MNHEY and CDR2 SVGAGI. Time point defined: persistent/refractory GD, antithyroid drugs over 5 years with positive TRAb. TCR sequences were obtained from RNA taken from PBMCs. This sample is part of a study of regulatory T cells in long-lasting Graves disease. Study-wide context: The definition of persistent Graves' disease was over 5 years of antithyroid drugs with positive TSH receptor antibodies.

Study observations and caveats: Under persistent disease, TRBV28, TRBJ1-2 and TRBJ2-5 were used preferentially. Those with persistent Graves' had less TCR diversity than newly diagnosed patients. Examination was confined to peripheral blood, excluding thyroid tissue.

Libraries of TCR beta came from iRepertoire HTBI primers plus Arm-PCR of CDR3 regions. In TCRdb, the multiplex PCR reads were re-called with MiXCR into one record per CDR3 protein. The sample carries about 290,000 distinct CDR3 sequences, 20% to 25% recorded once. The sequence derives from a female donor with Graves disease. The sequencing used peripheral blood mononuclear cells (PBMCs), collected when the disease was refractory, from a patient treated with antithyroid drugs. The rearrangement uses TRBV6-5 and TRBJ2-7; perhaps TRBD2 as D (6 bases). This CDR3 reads CASSLLGGVHYGQYF. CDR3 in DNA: TGTGCCAGCAGTTTACTCGGGGGTGTTCACTACGGGCAGTACTTC.